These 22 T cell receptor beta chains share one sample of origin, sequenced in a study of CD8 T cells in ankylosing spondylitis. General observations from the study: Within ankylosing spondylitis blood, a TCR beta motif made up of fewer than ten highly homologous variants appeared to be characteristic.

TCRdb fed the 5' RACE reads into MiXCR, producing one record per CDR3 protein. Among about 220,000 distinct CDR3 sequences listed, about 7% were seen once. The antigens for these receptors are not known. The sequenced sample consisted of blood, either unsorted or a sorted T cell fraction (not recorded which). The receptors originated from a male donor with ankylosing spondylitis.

The CDR3 DNA follows: TGTGCCAGCAGTTCTACCCCGAGCGGGAGGGAGACCCAGTACTTC. This codes for CASSSTPSGRETQYF. J is TRBJ2-5 and V is TRBV27; 9 bases are shared with TRBD2. Germline trimming cut 4 bases from V and 5 bases from J; bases unmatched to any gene: 8. Germline CDR1 is MNHEY and CDR2 is SMNVEV (reference sequence). CDR3 size: 15 residues.

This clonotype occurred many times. The CDR3 loop is CSARDRRTALYGYTF. Written as DNA, the CDR3 is TGCAGTGCTAGAGATCGGAGAACGGCTCTATATGGCTACACCTTC. The chain uses TRBV20-1 and TRBJ1-2; D is ambiguous. This CDR3 comprises 15 residues. From germline, CDR1 is DFQATT and CDR2 SNEGSKA (reference sequence). The germline V and J ends were trimmed by 0 bases and 5 bases, with 16 bases remaining between them.

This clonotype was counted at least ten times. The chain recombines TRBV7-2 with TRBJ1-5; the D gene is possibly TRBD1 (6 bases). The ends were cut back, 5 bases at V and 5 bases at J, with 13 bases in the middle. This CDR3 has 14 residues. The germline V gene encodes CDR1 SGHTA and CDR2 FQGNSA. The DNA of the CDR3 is TGTGCCAGCAGCCCCCGACAGGACGATCAGCCCCAGCATTTT. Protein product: CASSPRQDDQPQHF. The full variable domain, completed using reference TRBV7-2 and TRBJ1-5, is GAGVSQSPSNKVTEKGKDVELRCDPISGHTALYWYRQSLGQGLEFLIYFQGNSAPDKSGLPSDRFSAERTGGSVSTLTIQRTQQEDSAVYLCASSPRQDDQPQHFGDGTRLSIL.

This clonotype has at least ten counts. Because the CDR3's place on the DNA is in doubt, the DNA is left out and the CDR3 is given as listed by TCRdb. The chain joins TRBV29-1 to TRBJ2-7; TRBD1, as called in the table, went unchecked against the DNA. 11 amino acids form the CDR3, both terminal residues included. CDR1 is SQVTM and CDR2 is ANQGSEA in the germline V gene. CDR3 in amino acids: CSVALGAGLNF.

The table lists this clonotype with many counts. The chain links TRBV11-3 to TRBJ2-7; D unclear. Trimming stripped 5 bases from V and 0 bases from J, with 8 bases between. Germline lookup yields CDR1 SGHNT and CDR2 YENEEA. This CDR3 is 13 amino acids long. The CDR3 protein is CASSEGDSYEQYF. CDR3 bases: TGTGCCAGCAGCGAAGGCGACTCCTACGAGCAGTACTTC.

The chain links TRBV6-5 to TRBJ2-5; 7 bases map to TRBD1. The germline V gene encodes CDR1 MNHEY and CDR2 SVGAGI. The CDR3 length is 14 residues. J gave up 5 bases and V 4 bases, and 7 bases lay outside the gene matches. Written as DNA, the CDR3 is TGTGCCAGCAGTTGGCAGGGGGTTGGGGAGACCCAGTACTTC. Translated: CASSWQGVGETQYF.

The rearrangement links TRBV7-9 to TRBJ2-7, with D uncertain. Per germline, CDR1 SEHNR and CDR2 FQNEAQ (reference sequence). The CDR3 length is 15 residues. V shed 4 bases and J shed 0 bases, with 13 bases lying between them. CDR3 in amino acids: CASSSYITGSYEQYF. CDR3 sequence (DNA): TGTGCCAGCAGCTCCTATATAACGGGCTCCTACGAGCAGTACTTC.

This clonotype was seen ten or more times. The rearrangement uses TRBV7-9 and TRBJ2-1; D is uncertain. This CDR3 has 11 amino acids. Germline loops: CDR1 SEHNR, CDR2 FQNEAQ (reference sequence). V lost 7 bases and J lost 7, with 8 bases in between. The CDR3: CASIWSNEQFF. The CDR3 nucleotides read TGTGCCAGCATCTGGTCGAATGAGCAGTTCTTC.

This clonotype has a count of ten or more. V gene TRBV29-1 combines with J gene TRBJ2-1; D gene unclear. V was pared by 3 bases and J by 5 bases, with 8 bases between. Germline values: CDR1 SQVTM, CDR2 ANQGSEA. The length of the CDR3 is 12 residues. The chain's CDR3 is CSVDADNNEQFF. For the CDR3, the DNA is TGCAGCGTTGACGCGGATAACAATGAGCAGTTCTTC.

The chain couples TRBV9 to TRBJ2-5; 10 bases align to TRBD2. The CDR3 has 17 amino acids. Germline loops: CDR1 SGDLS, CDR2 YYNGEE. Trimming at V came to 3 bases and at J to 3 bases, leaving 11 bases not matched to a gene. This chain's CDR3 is CASSEYSGRRAEETQYF. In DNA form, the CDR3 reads TGTGCCAGCAGCGAGTATAGCGGGAGGCGGGCGGAAGAGACCCAGTACTTC.

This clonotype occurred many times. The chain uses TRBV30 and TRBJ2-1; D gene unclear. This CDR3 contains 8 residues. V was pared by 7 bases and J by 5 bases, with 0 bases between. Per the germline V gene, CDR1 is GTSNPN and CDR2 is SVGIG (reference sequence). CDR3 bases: TGTGCCTACAATGAGCAGTTCTTC. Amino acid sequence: CAYNEQFF.

CDR3 sequence (DNA): TGTGCCAGCAGCACTGACAGGGGGCCAGAGACCCAGTACTTC. Translation gives CASSTDRGPETQYF. V and J are TRBV7-8 and TRBJ2-5, with 10 bases fitting TRBD1. Germline lookup yields CDR1 SGHVS and CDR2 FQNEAQ. CDR3 size: 14 residues. V was pared by 5 bases and J by 4 bases, with 4 bases of the junction left unmatched.

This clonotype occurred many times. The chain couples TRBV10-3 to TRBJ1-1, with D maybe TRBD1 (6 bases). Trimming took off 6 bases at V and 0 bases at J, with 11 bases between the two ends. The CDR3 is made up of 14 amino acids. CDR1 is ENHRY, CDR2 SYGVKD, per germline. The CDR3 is CAIREQGMNTEAFF. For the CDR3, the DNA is TGTGCCATCAGGGAACAGGGTATGAACACTGAAGCTTTCTTT.

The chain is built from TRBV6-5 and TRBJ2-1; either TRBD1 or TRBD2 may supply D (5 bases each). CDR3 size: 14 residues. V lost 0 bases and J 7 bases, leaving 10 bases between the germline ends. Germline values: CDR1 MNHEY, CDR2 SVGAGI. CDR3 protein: CASSYSGVGNEQFF. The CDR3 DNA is TGTGCCAGCAGTTACTCGGGGGTCGGAAATGAGCAGTTCTTC.

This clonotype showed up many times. The CDR3 here is CSARDEGGFGQPQHF. CDR3 coding DNA: TGCAGTGCTAGAGATGAGGGCGGATTCGGCCAGCCCCAGCATTTT. This rearrangement joins TRBV20-1 to TRBJ1-5, with D hard to call. CDR3 length equals 15 residues. CDR1 is DFQATT, CDR2 SNEGSKA, per germline (reference sequence). With 0 bases removed from V and 7 bases from J, the gap between germline ends came to 16 bases.

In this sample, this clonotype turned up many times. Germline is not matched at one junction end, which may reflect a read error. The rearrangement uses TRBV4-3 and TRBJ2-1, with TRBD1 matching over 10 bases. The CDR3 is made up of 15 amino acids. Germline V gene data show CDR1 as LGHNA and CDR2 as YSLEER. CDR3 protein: CASSPGTGAYNEQFF. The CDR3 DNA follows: TGTGCCAGCAGCCCCGGGACAGGGGCCTACAATGAGCAGTTCTTC.

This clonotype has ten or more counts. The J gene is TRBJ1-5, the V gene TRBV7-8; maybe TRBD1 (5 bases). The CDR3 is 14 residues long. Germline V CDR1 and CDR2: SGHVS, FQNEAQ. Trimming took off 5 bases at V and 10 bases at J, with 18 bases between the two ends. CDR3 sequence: CASSPSGQQGPQHF. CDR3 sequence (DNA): TGTGCCAGCAGCCCTTCTGGACAACAAGGACCCCAGCATTTT.

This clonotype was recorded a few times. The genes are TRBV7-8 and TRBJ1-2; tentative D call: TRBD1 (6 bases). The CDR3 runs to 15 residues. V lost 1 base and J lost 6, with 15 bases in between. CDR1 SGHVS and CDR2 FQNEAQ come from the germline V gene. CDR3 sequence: CASSLGGQVPHGYTF. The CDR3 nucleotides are TGTGCCAGCAGCTTAGGGGGGCAGGTACCCCATGGCTACACCTTC.

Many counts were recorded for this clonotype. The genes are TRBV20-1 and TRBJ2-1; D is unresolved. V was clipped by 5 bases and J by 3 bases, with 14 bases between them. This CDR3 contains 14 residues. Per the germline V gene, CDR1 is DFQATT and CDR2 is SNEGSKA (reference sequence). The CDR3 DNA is TGCAGTGCTCCCGGGCCAGCCGACTACAATGAGCAGTTCTTC. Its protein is CSAPGPADYNEQFF.

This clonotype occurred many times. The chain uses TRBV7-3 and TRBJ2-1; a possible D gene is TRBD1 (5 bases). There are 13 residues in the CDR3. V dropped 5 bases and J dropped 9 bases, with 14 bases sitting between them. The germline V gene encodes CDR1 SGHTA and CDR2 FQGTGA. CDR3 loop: CASSIRQGFEQFF. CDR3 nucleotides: TGTGCCAGCAGCATACGGCAGGGTTTTGAGCAGTTCTTC. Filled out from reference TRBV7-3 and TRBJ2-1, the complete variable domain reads GAGVSQTPSNKVTEKGKYVELRCDPISGHTALYWYRQSLGQGPEFLIYFQGTGAADDSGLPNDRFFAVRPEGSVSTLKIQRTERGDSAVYLCASSIRQGFEQFFGPGTRLTVL.

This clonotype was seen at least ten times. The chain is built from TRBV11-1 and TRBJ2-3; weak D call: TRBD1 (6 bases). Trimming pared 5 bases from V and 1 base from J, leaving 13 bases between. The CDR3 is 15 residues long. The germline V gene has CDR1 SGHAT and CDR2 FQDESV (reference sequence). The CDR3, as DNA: TGTGCCAGCAGCCCACAGGGACATGGCACAGATACGCAGTATTTT. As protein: CASSPQGHGTDTQYF.

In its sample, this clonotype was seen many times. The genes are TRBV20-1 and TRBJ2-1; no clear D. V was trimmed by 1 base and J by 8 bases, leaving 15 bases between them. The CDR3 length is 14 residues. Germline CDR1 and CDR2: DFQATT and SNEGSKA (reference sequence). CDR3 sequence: CSARAPRFLDEQFF. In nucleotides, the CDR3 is TGCAGTGCTAGAGCCCCCAGGTTCCTCGATGAGCAGTTCTTC.